The 18 T cell receptor beta chains in this list originate from one sample, sequenced in a study of vaccination effects on CD4 cells after COVID-19. Generated by immunoSEQ multiplex PCR, the TCRdb table keeps only in-frame clones and is missing some. The sample lists about 66,000 clones, approximately 72% occurring once. Antigens for these TCRs are unknown. Upon completion of about 10 days in culture, CD4+ T cells were isolated. The sample consisted of CD4+ T cells from PBMCs cultured without peptide, taken before COVID-19 vaccination. These receptors all stem from a human donor who had a prior SARS-CoV-2 infection.

The chain couples TRBV2 to TRBJ2-7; D assignment may be TRBD1 or TRBD2 (5 bases each). The germline V gene encodes CDR1 SNHLY and CDR2 FYNNEI. The CDR3 is 17 residues long. V dropped 6 bases and J dropped 3 bases, with 24 bases sitting between them. CDR3 in DNA: TGTGCCAGCAGACCTCCATCAACGGGGCTGCTCATCTACGAGCAGTACTTC. This codes for CASRPPSTGLLIYEQYF.

This clone was observed a few times. J is TRBJ2-1 and V is TRBV7-8; TRBD2 matches 8 bases. This CDR3 contains 15 residues. Trimming at V came to 11 bases and at J to 6 bases, leaving 15 bases not matched to a gene. Germline lookup yields CDR1 SGHVS and CDR2 FQNEAQ. CDR3 nucleotide sequence: TGTGCCGCCTCGGGATGGAGCGGGAGTTCCAATGAGCAGTTCTTC. It is translated as CAASGWSGSSNEQFF. Based on the CDR3 plus reference TRBV7-8 and TRBJ2-1, the full variable domain is GAGVSQSPRYKVAKRGQDVALRCDPISGHVSLFWYQQALGQGPEFLTYFQNEAQLDKSGLPSDRFFAERPEGSVSTLKIQRTQQEDSAVYLCAASGWSGSSNEQFFGPGTRLTVL.

CDR3 in amino acids: CASSSGTGGSPLHF. The CDR3 bases are TGCGCCAGCAGCTCTGGGACAGGGGGATCACCCCTCCACTTT. The gene calls are TRBV5-1 and TRBJ1-6; 11 bases agree with TRBD1. The CDR3 spans 14 residues. Per germline, CDR1 SGHRS and CDR2 YFSETQ. V gave up 3 bases and J gave up 10 bases; unmatched junction bases: 3.

This clone turned up a few times. The chain joins TRBV7-9 to TRBJ1-3; D gene ambiguous. V lost 5 bases and J lost 2, with 16 bases in between. This CDR3 is built from 16 residues. The V gene's germline CDR1 is SEHNR and CDR2 FQNEAQ (reference sequence). In DNA, the CDR3 is TGTGCCAGCAGCGCGCTGACTTTTGTCGCTGGAAACACCATATATTTT. Residues: CASSALTFVAGNTIYF.

The V and J genes are TRBV7-8 and TRBJ1-6, with D tentatively TRBD1 (6 bases). Germline values: CDR1 SGHVS, CDR2 FQNEAQ. V lost 5 bases and J 0 bases, leaving 11 bases between the germline ends. CDR3 size: 16 residues. The CDR3 loop reads CASSPQGHSYNSPLHF. The CDR3 nucleotides are TGTGCCAGCAGCCCCCAGGGGCACTCCTATAATTCACCCCTCCACTTT.

This chain joins TRBV19 and TRBJ2-3; a possible D gene is TRBD2 (5 bases). The V end lost 7 bases, the J end lost 1 base, and 18 bases lay between the germline ends. This CDR3 is built from 16 residues. Germline CDR1 reads LNHDA; CDR2 reads SQIVND (reference sequence). CDR3 protein: CASNLRGLSGTDTQYF. CDR3 in DNA: TGTGCCAGTAACCTCAGAGGGCTTAGCGGCACAGATACGCAGTATTTT.

V is TRBV5-1 and J is TRBJ2-5; TRBD2 agrees at 7 bases. The germline gives CDR1 SGHRS, CDR2 YFSETQ. This CDR3 is built from 16 residues. With 1 base clipped from V and 4 bases from J, the junction kept 10 bases outside the gene matches. The CDR3 is CASSLRWLAEGETQYF. The DNA of the CDR3 is TGCGCCAGCAGCTTGCGGTGGCTAGCGGAGGGAGAGACCCAGTACTTC.

This chain uses TRBV9 with TRBJ2-3; D is undetermined. This CDR3 contains 13 residues. Trimming shortened V by 0 bases and J by 2 bases, and 4 bases separated the two germline ends. Per the germline V gene, CDR1 is SGDLS and CDR2 is YYNGEE. CDR3 in amino acids: CASSVGVTDTQYF. The CDR3 DNA is TGTGCCAGCAGCGTAGGTGTCACAGATACGCAGTATTTT.

The rearrangement joins TRBV3-1 (or the pseudogene TRBV3-2) to TRBJ2-2; D gene uncertain. Looked up from germline, CDR1 is LGHDT and CDR2 is YNNKEL (reference sequence). The CDR3 spans 13 residues. Trimming removed 4 bases from V and 3 bases from J, with 6 bases in between. The CDR3 DNA reads as TGTGCCAGCAGCCCCTCTTACACCGGGGAGCTGTTTTTT. Translated: CASSPSYTGELFF.

The chain has TRBV18 and TRBJ2-2; TRBD1 agrees at 10 bases. CDR1 is KGHSH and CDR2 is LQKENI in the germline V gene. The CDR3 sequence is 16 residues long. With V trimmed by 3 bases and J by 3 bases, 4 bases remained unmatched. The CDR3 DNA follows: TGTGCCAGCTCACCTGACAGGGGGCTGTACACCGGGGAGCTGTTTTTT. Translated: CASSPDRGLYTGELFF.

J is TRBJ2-5 and V is TRBV5-6; D is ambiguous. The CDR3 contains 13 residues. From germline, CDR1 is SGHDT and CDR2 YYEEEE. Trimming pared 1 base from V and 4 bases from J, leaving 8 bases between. Here the CDR3 DNA reads TGTGCCAGCAGCTTGACAGATGGAGAGACCCAGTACTTC. Its translation is CASSLTDGETQYF.

The chain is built from TRBV19 and TRBJ1-2; TRBD1 matches 7 bases. Per germline, CDR1 LNHDA and CDR2 SQIVND (reference sequence). V shed 1 base and J 5 bases; nucleotides not matched to a gene: 7. The CDR3 contains 15 residues. CDR3 sequence reads: CASSIAAGTVYGYTF. CDR3 nucleotides: TGTGCCAGTAGTATAGCCGCCGGGACAGTTTATGGCTACACCTTC.

This sequence joins TRBV6-5 and TRBJ2-7; 11 bases match TRBD1. V dropped 6 bases and J dropped 4; count of bases not matched to a gene: 5. This CDR3 comprises 14 residues. CDR1 MNHEY and CDR2 SVGAGI come from the germline V gene. The CDR3 is CASRRDRGGYEQYF. The CDR3, as DNA: TGTGCCAGCAGAAGGGACAGGGGGGGATACGAGCAGTACTTC.

The chain couples TRBV27 to TRBJ2-4; D might be TRBD1 (5 bases). The length of the CDR3 is 14 residues. Germline V gene data show CDR1 as MNHEY and CDR2 as SMNVEV (reference sequence). V was shortened by 5 bases and J by 1 base, with 9 bases between the two germline ends. The CDR3 DNA follows: TGTGCCAGCAGTAAACAGGTTGCCAAAAACATTCAGTACTTC. Its translation is CASSKQVAKNIQYF.

The chain couples TRBV30 to TRBJ2-1, with TRBD1 matching over 7 bases. There are 14 residues in the CDR3. The J segment lost 6 bases and the V segment lost 1 base, leaving 6 bases of the junction unmatched. Germline V CDR1 and CDR2: GTSNPN, SVGIG (reference sequence). CDR3 region: CAWSAGQNFNEQFF. CDR3 DNA: TGTGCCTGGAGTGCGGGACAGAATTTCAATGAGCAGTTCTTC.

This rearrangement joins TRBV7-3 to TRBJ2-2; D call uncertain. CDR3 size: 15 residues. Trimming removed 5 bases from V and 6 bases from J, with 16 bases in between. Germline loops: CDR1 SGHTA, CDR2 FQGTGA. The CDR3 DNA reads as TGTGCCAGCAGCACGGCCGCGGTGGGCGCCGGGGAGCTGTTTTTT. Protein sequence: CASSTAAVGAGELFF. The full variable domain, in which reference TRBV7-3 and TRBJ2-2 provide the parts outside the CDR3, is GAGVSQTPSNKVTEKGKYVELRCDPISGHTALYWYRQSLGQGPEFLIYFQGTGAADDSGLPNDRFFAVRPEGSVSTLKIQRTERGDSAVYLCASSTAAVGAGELFFGEGSRLTVL.

V gene TRBV5-1 combines with J gene TRBJ2-5, with no clear D. CDR1 is SGHRS and CDR2 is YFSETQ in the germline V gene. The CDR3 is made up of 16 amino acids. The V and J ends lost 0 bases and 5 bases respectively, with 17 bases between them. The DNA for the CDR3 is TGCGCCAGCAGCTTGGCTTCTCAAGGACGTCTCGAGACCCAGTACTTC. This translates into CASSLASQGRLETQYF.

This chain joins TRBV12-5 and TRBJ2-3; weak D call: TRBD1 (6 bases). The CDR3 is 16 residues long. Germline V gives CDR1 LGHNT, CDR2 FRNRAP. V was cut by 6 bases and J by 4 bases, with 20 bases left in between. DNA for the CDR3: TGTGCTAGTGGCCCCCAGCCAGGGGCGGCCGCAGATACGCAGTATTTT. It encodes CASGPQPGAAADTQYF.